Below, 25 T cell receptor beta chains from the same sample are listed, as sequenced in a study of shared clonotypes between healthy human individuals. Sequencing used immunoSEQ multiplex PCR; TCRdb keeps in-frame clones, though not all of them. The data contain about 1.1 million clones, 60% to 85% of them singletons. Source material: memory CD4+ T cells from PBMCs. Stated subset: CD45RA-negative fraction. The receptor source for this set is a man younger than 30 in good health. Some clones in this sample may be carry-over from other donors' samples.

The rearrangement links TRBV7-2 to TRBJ2-7, with D unclear. Germline V gene sequence: CDR1 SGHTA, CDR2 FQGNSA. Trimming took off 2 bases at V and 0 bases at J, with 8 bases between the two ends. This CDR3 region has 14 residues. CDR3 in amino acids: CASSLSVNSYEQYF. CDR3 DNA: TGTGCCAGCAGCTTATCTGTCAACTCCTACGAGCAGTACTTC. The full variable domain, completed using reference TRBV7-2 and TRBJ2-7, is GAGVSQSPSNKVTEKGKDVELRCDPISGHTALYWYRQSLGQGLEFLIYFQGNSAPDKSGLPSDRFSAERTGGSVSTLTIQRTQQEDSAVYLCASSLSVNSYEQYFGPGTRLTVT.

This chain connects TRBV7-3 to TRBJ2-3; the D gene is possibly TRBD2 (7 bases). The CDR3 sequence is 17 residues long. Trimming stripped 0 bases from V and 0 bases from J, with 13 bases between. The V gene's germline CDR1 is SGHTA and CDR2 FQGTGA. DNA of the CDR3: TGTGCCAGCAGCTTAACGTTTGGGGGGGCCAGCACAGATACGCAGTATTTT. Amino acids: CASSLTFGGASTDTQYF.

In DNA, the CDR3 is TGCGCCAGCAAGACTGGGACTTCAGACGAGCAGTACTTC. Translating it yields CASKTGTSDEQYF. The chain combines TRBV5-1 with TRBJ2-5; possibly TRBD2 for D (6 bases). The J call may be faulty, since TRBJ2-7 better matches the DNA end. The germline CDR1 and CDR2 sequences are SGHRS and YFSETQ. The CDR3 runs 13 residues.

The J gene is TRBJ2-5, the V gene TRBV7-9; D is unclear. The CDR3 runs to 12 residues. Germline V CDR1 and CDR2: SEHNR, FQNEAQ (reference sequence). Trimming removed 5 bases from V and 4 bases from J, with 8 bases in between. The CDR3 region is CASSPHRETQYF. The CDR3 nucleotides are TGTGCCAGCAGCCCACATCGAGAGACCCAGTACTTC.

The V gene is TRBV9, the J gene TRBJ2-1, with TRBD2 matching 11 bases. J was trimmed by 9 bases and V by 4 bases; bases with no gene match: 9. CDR1 is SGDLS and CDR2 is YYNGEE in the germline V gene. The CDR3 loop spans 15 amino acids. CDR3 protein: CASSFTSGSLIEQFF. The CDR3 bases are TGTGCCAGCAGCTTCACTAGCGGGAGTTTGATTGAGCAGTTCTTC. Combining the CDR3 with reference TRBV9 and TRBJ2-1 gives the whole variable domain DSGVTQTPKHLITATGQRVTLRCSPRSGDLSVYWYQQSLDQGLQFLIQYYNGEERAKGNILERFSAQQFPDLHSELNLSSLELGDSALYFCASSFTSGSLIEQFFGPGTRLTVL.

The gene calls are TRBV29-1 and TRBJ2-5, with D possibly matching TRBD1 (6 bases). The germline V and J ends were trimmed by 7 bases and 4 bases, with 16 bases remaining between them. Looked up from germline, CDR1 is SQVTM and CDR2 is ANQGSEA. The length of the CDR3 is 13 residues. CDR3: CSASQGAAETQYF. CDR3 nucleotides: TGCAGCGCTTCACAGGGAGCGGCAGAGACCCAGTACTTC.

With respect to this clone: Other DNA sequences in this sample translate to the same CDR3. The CDR3 nucleotides are TGTGCCAGCAGACAGGATTCTAACTATGGCTACACCTTC. It translates to CASRQDSNYGYTF. V usage is TRBV6-5 and J usage is TRBJ1-2; the D gene is possibly TRBD1 (5 bases). V lost 6 bases and J lost 0, with 8 bases in between. CDR3 length: 13 residues. The V gene's germline CDR1 is MNHEY and CDR2 SVGAGI.

This clone was counted only a few times. A read error may be the cause here, since a much bigger clone is one base away. The chain carries TRBV7-8 and TRBJ1-5; D is ambiguous. Germline V gene sequence: CDR1 SGHVS, CDR2 FQNEAQ. CDR3 length equals 12 residues. Trimming removed 2 bases from V and 3 bases from J, with 2 bases in between. Here the CDR3 reads CASSLNNQPQHF. The CDR3 DNA is TGTGCCAGCAGCTTAAACAATCAGCCCCAGCATTTT.

With respect to this clone: Additional DNA sequences in this sample encode the identical CDR3. The V and J genes are TRBV5-1 and TRBJ2-3, with TRBD2 identical over 8 bases. The CDR3 totals 16 residues. Germline trimming cut 0 bases from V and 1 base from J; bases unmatched to any gene: 4. From germline, CDR1 is SGHRS and CDR2 YFSETQ. The CDR3 region is CASSLGGSGGTDTQYF. DNA for the CDR3: TGCGCCAGCAGCTTGGGAGGTAGCGGGGGCACAGATACGCAGTATTTT.

V and J are TRBV11-1 and TRBJ2-3; D is undetermined. This CDR3 spans 14 amino acids. Germline V gives CDR1 SGHAT, CDR2 FQDESV (reference sequence). Deletions cut 4 bases from V and 2 bases from J, with 10 bases between. The CDR3 sequence is CASSSGFFTDTQYF. CDR3 nucleotides: TGTGCCAGCAGCTCCGGATTCTTCACAGATACGCAGTATTTT. The whole variable domain, filled in from reference TRBV11-1 and TRBJ2-3, reads EAEVAQSPRYKITEKSQAVAFWCDPISGHATLYWYRQILGQGPELLVQFQDESVVDDSQLPKDRFSAERLKGVDSTLKIQPAELGDSAMYLCASSSGFFTDTQYFGPGTRLTVL.

This rearrangement joins TRBV6-4 to TRBJ2-1; 8 bases line up with TRBD2. CDR3 length equals 12 residues. The ends lost 3 bases at V and 12 bases at J; junction bases unmatched: 4. CDR1 and CDR2 (germline): MRHNA, SNTAGT. CDR3 region: CASSDRLARQFF. For the CDR3, the DNA is TGTGCCAGCAGTGATCGACTAGCGAGGCAGTTCTTC.

The chain has TRBV7-2 and TRBJ2-7, with 7 bases identical to TRBD2. Germline loops: CDR1 SGHTA, CDR2 FQGNSA. V dropped 4 bases and J dropped 2; count of bases not matched to a gene: 5. The CDR3 length is 14 residues. In nucleotides, the CDR3 is TGTGCCAGCAGCTCACCGGGGACTACCTACGAGCAGTACTTC. Translated, it gives CASSSPGTTYEQYF. Drawing the rest from reference TRBV7-2 and TRBJ2-7, the complete variable domain is GAGVSQSPSNKVTEKGKDVELRCDPISGHTALYWYRQSLGQGLEFLIYFQGNSAPDKSGLPSDRFSAERTGGSVSTLTIQRTQQEDSAVYLCASSSPGTTYEQYFGPGTRLTVT.

The chain recombines TRBV28 with TRBJ2-1, with no clear D. The CDR3 length is 14 residues. Trimming took 7 bases from V and 0 from J, leaving 10 bases between them. The V gene's germline CDR1 is MDHEN and CDR2 SYDVKM. The CDR3 coding sequence is TGTGCCAGCACACAGCGACTCTCCTACAATGAGCAGTTCTTC. Protein: CASTQRLSYNEQFF.

This clone was observed a handful of times. This chain links TRBV30 with TRBJ1-4; D not certain. The CDR3 totals 13 residues. CDR1 and CDR2 (germline): GTSNPN, SVGIG (reference sequence). Trimming shortened V by 1 base and J by 7 bases, and 10 bases separated the two germline ends. CDR3 residues: CAWSAGESEKLFF. The CDR3 coding sequence is TGTGCCTGGAGTGCCGGGGAGAGTGAAAAACTGTTTTTT.

V is TRBV7-8 and J is TRBJ2-2; the D is unclear. There are 12 residues in the CDR3. The V and J ends lost 4 bases and 7 bases respectively, with 7 bases between them. Germline CDR1 reads SGHVS; CDR2 reads FQNEAQ. In nucleotides, the CDR3 is TGTGCCAGCAGCTCTTTAGTCGGGGAGCTGTTTTTT. It encodes CASSSLVGELFF.

This clone was observed a few times. The rearrangement links TRBV9 to TRBJ1-2; 7 nucleotides match TRBD1. This CDR3 has 15 residues. Germline V gene sequence: CDR1 SGDLS, CDR2 YYNGEE. V gave up 0 bases and J gave up 3 bases; unmatched junction bases: 5. The chain's CDR3 is CASSVEGDSYYGYTF. The CDR3 DNA sequence: TGTGCCAGCAGCGTAGAGGGGGACAGTTACTATGGCTACACCTTC.

The CDR3 DNA sequence: TGTGCCAGCAGCTTAACCAGGGGTAGCACCGGGGAGCTGTTTTTT. Translating it yields CASSLTRGSTGELFF. This chain connects TRBV11-3 to TRBJ2-2; weak D call: TRBD1 (6 bases). CDR1 is SGHNT, CDR2 YENEEA, per germline. The CDR3 has 15 amino acids. Trimming cost V 2 bases and J 4 bases, with 11 bases left between them.

Comments on this clone: The sample carries other DNA sequences with the same CDR3. The J gene is TRBJ2-5, the V gene TRBV5-1; unclear D gene. Trimming took 0 bases from V and 5 from J, leaving 8 bases between them. Germline CDR1 and CDR2: SGHRS and YFSETQ. CDR3 length equals 13 residues. Here the CDR3 reads CASSLGGSETQYF. The CDR3 DNA follows: TGCGCCAGCAGCTTGGGAGGATCGGAGACCCAGTACTTC.

V usage is TRBV5-1 and J usage is TRBJ2-7; no definite D call. The CDR3 loop spans 14 amino acids. In germline, CDR1 is SGHRS, CDR2 YFSETQ. Trimming cost V 6 bases and J 2 bases, with 15 bases left between them. The DNA for the CDR3 is TGCGCCAGCAACGTGGCAGGCGCTACCTACGAGCAGTACTTC. Its protein product is CASNVAGATYEQYF.

This sequence joins TRBV5-1 and TRBJ2-3; D may be TRBD1 (6 bases). In germline, CDR1 is SGHRS, CDR2 YFSETQ. The CDR3 runs 14 residues. With 2 bases removed from V and 4 bases from J, the gap between germline ends came to 11 bases. CDR3 loop: CASSLTGSADTQYF. The CDR3 DNA follows: TGCGCCAGCAGCTTAACAGGGTCCGCAGATACGCAGTATTTT.

Turning to this clone: The sample holds other DNA sequences that translate to the same CDR3. The chain recombines TRBV29-1 with TRBJ2-3; TRBD1 matches 9 bases. Trimming at V came to 6 bases and at J to 0 bases, leaving 1 base not matched to a gene. The CDR3 is 13 amino acids. CDR1 and CDR2 from the germline V gene are SQVTM and ANQGSEA. This CDR3 is CSVDRGSTDTQYF. CDR3 DNA: TGCAGCGTGGACAGGGGAAGCACAGATACGCAGTATTTT.

The chain employs TRBV2 and TRBJ2-3, with D possibly being TRBD2 (6 bases). CDR3 size: 15 residues. The germline CDR1 and CDR2 sequences are SNHLY and FYNNEI. The germline V and J ends were trimmed by 4 bases and 2 bases, with 13 bases remaining between them. The CDR3 loop reads CASSAASATTDTQYF. For the CDR3, the DNA is TGTGCCAGCAGTGCCGCTAGCGCGACCACAGATACGCAGTATTTT. Full variable domain (remainder filled in from reference TRBV2 and TRBJ2-3): EPEVTQTPSHQVTQMGQEVILRCVPISNHLYFYWYRQILGQKVEFLVSFYNNEISEKSEIFDDQFSVERPDGSNFTLKIRSTKLEDSAMYFCASSAASATTDTQYFGPGTRLTVL.

The gene calls are TRBV9 and TRBJ2-1; possibly TRBD2 for D (6 bases). The germline V gene encodes CDR1 SGDLS and CDR2 YYNGEE. Trimming removed 5 bases from V and 4 bases from J, with 16 bases in between. The CDR3 loop spans 15 amino acids. CDR3 bases: TGTGCCAGCAGTGTAACGGGGGACGCTTACAATGAGCAGTTCTTC. Protein product: CASSVTGDAYNEQFF. The variable domain in full, with the rest retrieved from reference TRBV9 and TRBJ2-1, is DSGVTQTPKHLITATGQRVTLRCSPRSGDLSVYWYQQSLDQGLQFLIQYYNGEERAKGNILERFSAQQFPDLHSELNLSSLELGDSALYFCASSVTGDAYNEQFFGPGTRLTVL.

The chain links TRBV28 to TRBJ1-5; 9 bases match TRBD1. CDR3 length: 12 residues. J gave up 15 bases and V 8 bases, and 11 bases lay outside the gene matches. Germline assignment: CDR1 MDHEN and CDR2 SYDVKM. CDR3 sequence: CASYPGTGLGHF. The DNA for the CDR3 is TGTGCCAGCTACCCCGGGACAGGGTTGGGGCATTTT.

This sequence joins TRBV30 and TRBJ2-7; 12 bases line up with TRBD1. This CDR3 has 15 residues. CDR1 is GTSNPN and CDR2 is SVGIG in the germline V gene (reference sequence). V lost 3 bases to trimming and J lost 5 bases; unmatched junction nucleotides: 8. CDR3 nucleotides: TGTGCCTGGAGATTACCGGGACAGGGGGCCCACGAGCAGTACTTC. Amino acid sequence: CAWRLPGQGAHEQYF.